This entry lists 9 T cell receptor beta chains sequenced from one sample in a study of neurological immune-mediated disorders. Time point noted: longitudinal time-point 2. TCRdb fed the 5' RACE reads into MiXCR, producing one record per CDR3 protein. The table has about 80,000 distinct CDR3 sequences, 4.5% to 7.5% seen once. The specimen was PBMCs. The receptors originated from a woman aged 60-75 years with multiple sclerosis.

Many counts were recorded for this clonotype. The gene calls are TRBV20-1 and TRBJ2-2; 11 bases map to TRBD2. V shed 4 bases, J shed 6 bases, and the junction held 10 bases outside the gene matches. The germline V gene encodes CDR1 DFQATT and CDR2 SNEGSKA (reference sequence). The CDR3 is made up of 16 amino acids. Written as DNA, the CDR3 is TGCAGTGCTAAACCTCCTAGCGGGGGGTTCGCCGGGGAGCTGTTTTTT. Amino acids: CSAKPPSGGFAGELFF.

This clonotype was observed many times. The V call is TRBV6-1, the J call TRBJ2-7; the match to TRBD1 covers 10 bases. The CDR3 length is 14 residues. The germline V gene encodes CDR1 MNHNS and CDR2 SASEGT. J was trimmed by 1 base and V by 7 bases; bases with no gene match: 4. This chain's CDR3 is CASTRTGGSYEQYF. For the CDR3, the DNA is TGTGCCAGCACTCGGACAGGGGGATCCTACGAGCAGTACTTC.

This clonotype was observed many times. The rearrangement uses TRBV29-1 and TRBJ2-7; 7 bases line up with TRBD1. The CDR3 extends over 12 amino acids. From germline, CDR1 is SQVTM and CDR2 ANQGSEA. J gave up 3 bases and V 4 bases, and 3 bases lay outside the gene matches. DNA for the CDR3: TGCAGCGTTGTGGCAGGGGGCTACGAGCAGTACTTC. This translates into CSVVAGGYEQYF.

This clonotype has only one observation. A read error is possible here, since a much larger clone lies one base away. The chain employs TRBV15 and TRBJ1-3, with D perhaps TRBD1 (6 bases). CDR1 is LNHNV and CDR2 is YYDKDF in the germline V gene (reference sequence). The CDR3 spans 18 residues. The V and J ends lost 0 bases and 0 bases respectively, with 15 bases between them. The CDR3 DNA follows: TGTGCCACCAGCAGAGATTGGAACAGGGCCCCCTCTGGAAACACCATATATTTT. Translated, it gives CATSRDWNRAPSGNTIYF.

This clonotype showed up many times. The chain has TRBV20-1 and TRBJ1-1, with a tentative D call TRBD1 (5 bases). V was cut by 5 bases and J by 1 base, with 14 bases left in between. The CDR3 has 14 amino acids. Germline lookup yields CDR1 DFQATT and CDR2 SNEGSKA (reference sequence). The DNA for the CDR3 is TGCAGTGCTTGGGACGGCTTCCCGAACACTGAAGCTTTCTTT. It is translated as CSAWDGFPNTEAFF.

The V gene is TRBV15, the J gene TRBJ1-6; D remains unclear. CDR1 and CDR2 from the germline V gene are LNHNV and YYDKDF (reference sequence). The length of the CDR3 is 16 residues. The V end lost 5 bases, the J end lost 0 bases, and 11 bases lay between the germline ends. As DNA, the CDR3 is TGTGCCACCAGCCACCGACGGAGCTCCTATAATTCACCCCTCCACTTT. Translated, it gives CATSHRRSSYNSPLHF.

In this sample, this clonotype turned up many times. The chain combines TRBV7-2 with TRBJ1-2, with D hard to call. Germline CDR1 and CDR2: SGHTA and FQGNSA. The CDR3 spans 13 residues. V gave up 6 bases and J gave up 4 bases, with 12 bases separating them. The chain's CDR3 is CASRPTVIYGYTF. Here the CDR3 DNA reads TGTGCCAGCAGGCCGACGGTAATCTATGGCTACACCTTC. The variable domain in full, with the rest retrieved from reference TRBV7-2 and TRBJ1-2, is GAGVSQSPSNKVTEKGKDVELRCDPISGHTALYWYRQSLGQGLEFLIYFQGNSAPDKSGLPSDRFSAERTGGSVSTLTIQRTQQEDSAVYLCASRPTVIYGYTFGSGTRLTVV.

As to this clonotype: A much more abundant neighbour one base away suggests this may be a read error. The chain links TRBV12-3 or TRBV12-4 to TRBJ2-1, with a tentative D call TRBD2 (6 bases). The germline V and J ends were trimmed by 1 base and 1 base, with 14 bases remaining between them. The CDR3 contains 17 residues. CDR3 bases: TGTGCCAGCAGTTTAGTCGCTAGCGTGGGGTCCTACAATGAGCAGTTCTTC. The encoded protein is CASSLVASVGSYNEQFF.

At least ten counts were recorded for this clonotype. This sequence joins TRBV20-1 and TRBJ2-7; maybe TRBD2 (6 bases). The V end lost 6 bases, the J end lost 7 bases, and 16 bases lay between the germline ends. Germline loops: CDR1 DFQATT, CDR2 SNEGSKA (reference sequence). This CDR3 is built from 12 residues. The CDR3 loop is CSAPGLKQEQYF. The DNA of the CDR3 is TGCAGTGCCCCGGGACTCAAGCAGGAGCAGTACTTC.